The clone carrying this T cell receptor (beta chain) was detected ten times or more. The data were obtained in a study of tumor-infiltrating lymphocytes in primary liver carcinoma. Across the study: Each sample had roughly 3.65 to 8 million productive TCRbeta reads regardless of tissue type.

Researchers drew blood RNA from unsorted whole blood and extracted germline DNA as well. cDNA specific to TCR beta was made from 450 to 500 ng of total RNA, with a constant-region primer employed for priming. Libraries for TCR beta were built through three nested multiplex PCR rounds, which together made up a slightly modified ARM-PCR procedure. TCRdb re-analysed the multiplex PCR reads in MiXCR, keeping a single row per CDR3 protein. This repertoire shows about 350,000 distinct CDR3 sequences, approximately 65% found once; its top ten account for 6.5%. This sequence was found in a man in his forties with primary liver carcinoma and hepatitis B virus infection. Input material: peripheral blood.

CDR3 nucleotide sequence: TGCGCCAGCAGCCAAGTTGGGACAGTCCAAGAGACCCAGTACTTC. Its translation: CASSQVGTVQETQYF. The genes are TRBV4-1 and TRBJ2-5, with 7 bases aligning to TRBD1. The CDR3 has 15 amino acids. Per the germline V gene, CDR1 is MGHRA and CDR2 is YSYEKL. V was pared by 1 base and J by 1 base, with 3 bases of the junction left unmatched.